This T cell receptor (beta chain) derives from a study of CD8+CD57+ T cells in acquired aplastic anemia. Study background: Isolated CD4+ and CD8+ cells, once sorted, yielded DNA averaging roughly 3.2 ug. Study-level findings and limits: Shared by patients and controls, twenty-nine CD8+ CDR3s were abundant in patients. Patients were compared with controls for CD8+ Simpson's diversity, and no significant difference emerged.

Profiles of TCR beta VDJ and CDR3 were generated from a genomic DNA template. Each CDR3 protein gets one entry after TCRdb re-called the reads with MiXCR. The sample has 95,000 to 120,000 distinct CDR3 sequences; about half are singletons. Germline V gives CDR1 SQVTM, CDR2 ANQGSEA. V was clipped by 5 bases and J by 6 bases; unmatched bases: 9. The CDR3 loop spans 13 amino acids. As for this clonotype: Antigen unknown.

This TCR came from a human donor in good health, serving as a control. Specimen: sorted CD4+, CD8+, or CD8+CD57+ T cells (not recorded which) from PBMCs. This rearrangement joins TRBV29-1 to TRBJ2-7, with 8 bases fitting TRBD2. CDR3 region: CSVSQSGSGEQYF. Written as DNA, the CDR3 is TGCAGCGTTTCACAAAGCGGGAGCGGCGAGCAGTACTTC.